This paragraph reports one TCR beta chain. No antigen is known for it. TCRdb processed the RT-PCR reads anew with MiXCR; each CDR3 protein has one entry. Here the sample spans 650,000 to 800,000 distinct CDR3 sequences, approximately 15% being singletons. The CDR3 consists of 15 residues. V was clipped by 5 bases and J by 4 bases, with 14 bases between them. Germline CDR1 is SGHVS and CDR2 is FQNEAQ. The data stem from a study of response to subunit inactivated influenza vaccine. Study outcomes and limitations: After each seasonal influenza vaccination, few new T cells are recruited, the authors suggested.

The sequence came from a man aged 50-59 years who received an inactivated influenza vaccine. This sample comprised PBMCs from blood, obtained roughly 15 days before vaccination. V is TRBV7-8 and J is TRBJ2-2; D unresolved. CDR3 sequence (DNA): TGTGCCAGCAGCATGGGGTTCGCGATCACCGGGGAGCTGTTTTTT. This sequence encodes CASSMGFAITGELFF.